A single sample gave rise to the 16 T cell receptor beta chains below, sequenced in a study of T cell responses to AZD1222 COVID-19 vaccine. Only in-frame clones appear in the TCRdb table, and some are missing; sequencing was by immunoSEQ multiplex PCR. The sample has approximately 140,000 clones, roughly nine tenths seen once. The input for sequencing was peripheral blood, taken 28 days after the second AZD1222 dose. These receptors all come from an adult who received the AZD1222 COVID-19 vaccine.

This chain connects TRBV6-1 to TRBJ2-1; TRBD1 agrees at 7 bases. The CDR3 is 15 residues long. Germline V gene data show CDR1 as MNHNS and CDR2 as SASEGT. V was clipped by 2 bases and J by 4 bases; unmatched bases: 5. This chain's CDR3 is CASSESGTAYNEQFF. In nucleotides, the CDR3 is TGTGCCAGCAGTGAATCCGGGACAGCTTACAATGAGCAGTTCTTC.

This CDR3 reads CATSPGQTFSGANVLTF. CDR3 DNA: TGTGCCACCAGTCCGGGACAGACTTTTTCTGGGGCCAACGTCCTGACTTTC. The chain joins TRBV24-1 to TRBJ2-6; TRBD1 matches at 7 bases. CDR3 length: 17 residues. Germline V gene sequence: CDR1 KGHDR, CDR2 SFDVKD. V was clipped by 6 bases and J by 1 base; unmatched bases: 8.

The chain combines TRBV9 with TRBJ2-3; 9 positions match TRBD1. This CDR3 is built from 15 residues. Per the germline V gene, CDR1 is SGDLS and CDR2 is YYNGEE. V lost 2 bases to trimming and J lost 4 bases; unmatched junction nucleotides: 5. The CDR3 reads CASSVGGQGPDTQYF. The CDR3 DNA is TGTGCCAGCAGCGTTGGGGGACAGGGCCCAGATACGCAGTATTTT.

In nucleotides, the CDR3 is TGTGCCAGCAGCGTAGTACAGGGGGTTGGGGAGCAGTTCTTC. This translates into CASSVVQGVGEQFF. This chain uses TRBV9 with TRBJ2-1, with 8 positions matching TRBD1. The CDR3 is 14 amino acids. Germline V CDR1 and CDR2: SGDLS, YYNGEE. J gave up 10 bases and V 0 bases, and 6 bases lay outside the gene matches. The whole variable domain, remainder taken from reference TRBV9 and TRBJ2-1, is DSGVTQTPKHLITATGQRVTLRCSPRSGDLSVYWYQQSLDQGLQFLIQYYNGEERAKGNILERFSAQQFPDLHSELNLSSLELGDSALYFCASSVVQGVGEQFFGPGTRLTVL.

The chain employs TRBV19 and TRBJ2-3; no clear D gene. The CDR3 length is 16 residues. V dropped 3 bases and J dropped 2 bases, with 15 bases sitting between them. CDR1 is LNHDA and CDR2 is SQIVND in the germline V gene (reference sequence). CDR3 sequence: CASSIGSGRHTDTQYF. In DNA, the CDR3 is TGTGCCAGTAGTATCGGTAGTGGCAGACACACAGATACGCAGTATTTT. The whole variable domain, filled in from reference TRBV19 and TRBJ2-3, reads DGGITQSPKYLFRKEGQNVTLSCEQNLNHDAMYWYRQDPGQGLRLIYYSQIVNDFQKGDIAEGYSVSREKKESFPLTVTSAQKNPTAFYLCASSIGSGRHTDTQYFGPGTRLTVL.

The V call is TRBV5-4, the J call TRBJ2-5, with D perhaps matching TRBD1 (6 bases). The germline V gene encodes CDR1 SGHNT and CDR2 YYREEE (reference sequence). This CDR3 is built from 15 residues. V was pared by 0 bases and J by 2 bases, with 11 bases between. The CDR3 bases are TGTGCCAGCAGCTTGGGGGTCAGGGGACAAGAGACCCAGTACTTC. Translated, it gives CASSLGVRGQETQYF.

The chain has TRBV7-8 and TRBJ2-6; the D gene could be TRBD1 or TRBD2 (5 bases each). CDR1 is SGHVS and CDR2 is FQNEAQ in the germline V gene. V shed 1 base and J shed 4 bases, with 8 bases lying between them. CDR3 length equals 15 residues. The CDR3 nucleotides read TGTGCCAGCAGCTTAGGAGGGGTCGGGGCCAACGTCCTGACTTTC. Translation gives CASSLGGVGANVLTF.

This chain links TRBV7-2 with TRBJ2-1; possible D gene TRBD1, 5 bases. CDR3 size: 13 residues. Germline V CDR1 and CDR2: SGHTA, FQGNSA. The V and J ends lost 10 bases and 6 bases respectively, with 16 bases between them. CDR3 sequence: CATEQGPGNEQFF. CDR3 DNA: TGTGCCACCGAGCAGGGCCCCGGCAATGAGCAGTTCTTC. The variable domain in full, with the rest retrieved from reference TRBV7-2 and TRBJ2-1, is GAGVSQSPSNKVTEKGKDVELRCDPISGHTALYWYRQSLGQGLEFLIYFQGNSAPDKSGLPSDRFSAERTGGSVSTLTIQRTQQEDSAVYLCATEQGPGNEQFFGPGTRLTVL.

V usage is TRBV5-3 and J usage is TRBJ1-5, with TRBD1 identical over 12 bases. TRBV5-3 is given ORF status, its function remaining uncertain. V lost 1 base to trimming and J lost 6 bases; unmatched junction nucleotides: 8. The CDR3 runs 17 residues. CDR3 in amino acids: CARSLYRDRGPFQPQHF. The DNA of the CDR3 is TGTGCCAGAAGCTTGTACCGGGACAGGGGGCCGTTTCAGCCCCAGCATTTT.

The chain has TRBV9 and TRBJ2-1, with a possible D match to TRBD1 (5 bases). The V gene lost 2 bases and the J gene lost 9 bases, with 12 bases spanning the gap. The CDR3 has 13 residues. Germline V gene data show CDR1 as SGDLS and CDR2 as YYNGEE. The CDR3 coding sequence is TGTGCCAGCAGCGTCGAAAGCCAGGGTGAGCAGTTCTTC. It encodes CASSVESQGEQFF.

The chain combines TRBV5-1 with TRBJ2-1, with TRBD2 matching over 13 bases. The CDR3 runs to 17 residues. The germline V gene encodes CDR1 SGHRS and CDR2 YFSETQ. With V trimmed by 4 bases and J by 4 bases, 8 bases remained unmatched. The CDR3 sequence: CASSRTSGSSSYNEQFF. The CDR3 DNA follows: TGCGCCAGCAGCCGGACTAGCGGGAGTAGTAGTTACAATGAGCAGTTCTTC. Using reference TRBV5-1 and TRBJ2-1 for the parts outside the CDR3, the full variable domain is KAGVTQTPRYLIKTRGQQVTLSCSPISGHRSVSWYQQTPGQGLQFLFEYFSETQRNKGNFPGRFSGRQFSNSRSEMNVSTLELGDSALYLCASSRTSGSSSYNEQFFGPGTRLTVL.

This chain links TRBV12-3 or TRBV12-4 with TRBJ1-1; D remains unclear. V lost 0 bases, J lost 11 bases, and 10 bases lay in between. The CDR3 is 12 residues long. DNA of the CDR3: TGTGCCAGCAGTTTAGCTACCACCAGGGCTTTCTTT. It encodes CASSLATTRAFF.

The chain combines TRBV2 with TRBJ1-4; 9 bases line up with TRBD1. Unmatched junction bases numbered 9, after V lost 7 bases and J lost 6 bases. The CDR3 length is 15 residues. Germline values: CDR1 SNHLY, CDR2 FYNNEI. In DNA form, the CDR3 reads TGTGCCAGCACCTTGAGAAGACAGGGGGATGAAAAACTGTTTTTT. Protein product: CASTLRRQGDEKLFF.

The chain combines TRBV6-2 or TRBV6-3 with TRBJ2-1; possible D gene TRBD2, 6 bases. CDR1 and CDR2 (germline): MNHEY, SVGEGT. The CDR3 consists of 19 residues. V gave up 3 bases and J gave up 0 bases, with 21 bases separating them. CDR3: CASSYGPLGGTSSYNEQFF. The CDR3 DNA reads TGTGCCAGCAGTTATGGTCCTTTGGGGGGAACGAGCTCCTACAATGAGCAGTTCTTC.

The rearrangement joins TRBV4-1 to TRBJ1-4; D unclear. In germline, CDR1 is MGHRA, CDR2 YSYEKL. There are 15 residues in the CDR3. V dropped 1 base and J dropped 3 bases, with 9 bases sitting between them. CDR3 sequence (DNA): TGCGCCAGCAGCCAAGGGTGGCAGCCTAATGAAAAACTGTTTTTT. As protein: CASSQGWQPNEKLFF.

The chain has TRBV7-2 and TRBJ2-1; D might be TRBD2 (5 bases). Trimming took off 5 bases at V and 6 bases at J, with 14 bases between the two ends. Germline lookup yields CDR1 SGHTA and CDR2 FQGNSA. This CDR3 comprises 14 residues. This CDR3 is CASSPLVFGNEQFF. The CDR3 bases are TGTGCCAGCAGCCCACTAGTGTTCGGCAATGAGCAGTTCTTC.